The 16 T cell receptor beta chains reported below all come from one sample, sequenced in a study of blood T cells in healthy people across ages. The use of a sample-barcoded 5' primer and a J-beta primer mix characterized a second PCR of roughly 7 to 11 cycles. Via MiXCR, TCRdb re-called the 5' RACE reads, giving one row per CDR3 protein. Of around 990,000 distinct CDR3 sequences in the sample, around 27% were seen once. These data also formed part of another study, on T cells of mothers and their children.

Source material: blood. The origin of the receptors is a girl aged 2 to 9 in good health.

This clonotype was seen more than once but under ten times. This chain connects TRBV20-1 to TRBJ1-1; TRBD1 might be the D (6 bases). Deletions cut 4 bases from V and 5 bases from J, with 14 bases between. The CDR3 has 13 amino acids. Germline V lookup: CDR1 DFQATT, CDR2 SNEGSKA (reference sequence). The CDR3, as DNA: TGCAGTGCTAATACGGCAGGGGAAACTGAAGCTTTCTTT. It yields the protein CSANTAGETEAFF.

The chain couples TRBV7-3 to TRBJ2-5; D may be TRBD2 (5 bases). Germline V lookup: CDR1 SGHTA, CDR2 FQGTGA. There are 13 residues in the CDR3. The V end was cut by 4 bases, the J end by 11 bases, with 17 bases between. The CDR3 DNA sequence: TGTGCCAGCAGCTCACCCGGGGATATCGTTCAGTACTTC. Amino acid sequence: CASSSPGDIVQYF.

The genes are TRBV20-1 and TRBJ2-1; 13 nucleotides line up with TRBD2. The CDR3 runs 14 residues. In germline, CDR1 is DFQATT, CDR2 SNEGSKA (reference sequence). Unmatched junction bases numbered 5, after V lost 5 bases and J lost 7 bases. The CDR3 DNA is TGCAGTGCTTTTACTAGCGGGGGGGGTAATGAGCAGTTCTTC. Amino acids: CSAFTSGGGNEQFF.

This clonotype occurred a few times. The chain combines TRBV2 with TRBJ2-5; TRBD1 might be the D (5 bases). CDR1 and CDR2 (germline): SNHLY, FYNNEI. With 3 bases removed from V and 5 bases from J, the gap between germline ends came to 16 bases. This CDR3 has 15 residues. CDR3 protein: CASSDRVQGTETQYF. CDR3 coding DNA: TGTGCCAGCAGTGATAGGGTCCAGGGCACGGAGACCCAGTACTTC. Looking up the rest from reference TRBV2 and TRBJ2-5 gives the full variable domain: EPEVTQTPSHQVTQMGQEVILRCVPISNHLYFYWYRQILGQKVEFLVSFYNNEISEKSEIFDDQFSVERPDGSNFTLKIRSTKLEDSAMYFCASSDRVQGTETQYFGPGTRLLVL.

This chain uses TRBV3-1 with TRBJ2-7, with 9 positions matching TRBD2. The CDR3 spans 17 residues. Trimming took 0 bases from V and 7 from J; bases not matched to a gene: 13. Looked up from germline, CDR1 is LGHDT and CDR2 is YNNKEL (reference sequence). The CDR3 bases are TGTGCCAGCAGCCAAGATAGGGCTCTAGCGGGATCTTATGAGCAGTACTTC. This gives the protein CASSQDRALAGSYEQYF.

This clonotype was counted a few times. The J gene is TRBJ2-5, the V gene TRBV19, with 8 bases fitting TRBD1. V was pared by 11 bases and J by 5 bases, with 13 bases of the junction left unmatched. The CDR3 has 14 residues. Germline V CDR1 and CDR2: LNHDA, SQIVND (reference sequence). Written as DNA, the CDR3 is TGTGCCGGTAAAAAATCGGGACAGGAGGAGACCCAGTACTTC. Translation gives CAGKKSGQEETQYF.

The CDR3 bases are TGTGCCAGCAGCTTCCAGGGGGCCGGGGATACGCAGTATTTT. Protein product: CASSFQGAGDTQYF. The gene calls are TRBV7-3 and TRBJ2-3; 8 bases are a match to TRBD1. V dropped 3 bases and J dropped 6; count of bases not matched to a gene: 5. There are 14 residues in the CDR3. The V gene's germline CDR1 is SGHTA and CDR2 FQGTGA. Full variable domain (remainder filled in from reference TRBV7-3 and TRBJ2-3): GAGVSQTPSNKVTEKGKYVELRCDPISGHTALYWYRQSLGQGPEFLIYFQGTGAADDSGLPNDRFFAVRPEGSVSTLKIQRTERGDSAVYLCASSFQGAGDTQYFGPGTRLTVL.

This rearrangement joins TRBV4-1 to TRBJ1-2; no clear D. The length of the CDR3 is 17 residues. Germline CDR1 and CDR2: MGHRA and YSYEKL. V dropped 0 bases and J dropped 0 bases, with 14 bases sitting between them. This CDR3 is CASSQDQMIFPNYGYTF. CDR3 nucleotides: TGCGCCAGCAGCCAAGATCAGATGATTTTCCCTAACTATGGCTACACCTTC.

The chain links TRBV11-2 to TRBJ1-2, with 7 bases identical to TRBD1. Trimming took 4 bases from V and 4 from J; bases not matched to a gene: 9. The CDR3 has 15 residues. In germline, CDR1 is SGHAT, CDR2 FQNNGV. CDR3 region: CASSSERGLSYGYTF. The DNA of the CDR3 is TGTGCCAGCAGCTCAGAGAGGGGGCTTAGCTATGGCTACACCTTC.

As to this clonotype: This likely comes from a read error, as the CDR3 has no conserved phenylalanine or tryptophan at its end. The chain uses TRBV6-4 and TRBJ1-6; a possible D gene is TRBD1 (6 bases). V lost 4 bases and J 9 bases, leaving 10 bases between the germline ends. The germline gives CDR1 MRHNA, CDR2 SNTAGT. This CDR3 is 13 amino acids long. Here the CDR3 DNA reads TGTGCCAGCAGTGTAGGGGGTTTTTCACCCCTCCACTCT. Amino acids: CASSVGGFSPLHS.

V is TRBV20-1 and J is TRBJ2-3, with 8 nucleotides matching TRBD2. CDR3 length: 16 amino acids. The junction had 8 bases not matched to a gene; V was cut back by 3 bases and J by 0 bases. Germline CDR1 is DFQATT and CDR2 is SNEGSKA (reference sequence). CDR3 DNA sequence: TGCAGTGCTAGTACGGGAGCGGGAGAGAGCACAGATACGCAGTATTTT. It encodes CSASTGAGESTDTQYF.

V and J are TRBV7-3 and TRBJ1-4; weak D call: TRBD1 (6 bases). The CDR3 consists of 15 residues. Germline V gene lookup returns CDR1 SGHTA and CDR2 FQGTGA. Between the trimmed V and J ends, which lost 6 bases and 4 bases, there was a span of 15 bases. This CDR3 reads CASSLTGQSNEKLFF. The CDR3 DNA sequence: TGTGCCAGCAGTCTGACAGGACAGAGTAATGAAAAACTGTTTTTT.

As to this clonotype: Relative to the germline gene, one junction end is altered; a read error may explain this. J is TRBJ2-3 and V is TRBV7-2; D could derive from TRBD1 or TRBD2 (6 bases each). Per germline, CDR1 SGHTA and CDR2 FQGNSA. The CDR3 sequence is 15 residues long. The CDR3 loop is CASSFLGGITDTRYF. The DNA for the CDR3 is TGTGCCAGCAGCTTCTTAGGGGGGATCACAGATACGCGGTATTTT.

The V call is TRBV6-5, the J call TRBJ2-1; tentative D call: TRBD2 (6 bases). CDR3 length equals 15 residues. Germline CDR1 reads MNHEY; CDR2 reads SVGAGI. V lost 6 bases and J 4 bases, leaving 16 bases between the germline ends. The CDR3 here is CASSVGVAEYNEQFF. The CDR3 nucleotides are TGTGCCAGCAGCGTCGGGGTAGCGGAATACAATGAGCAGTTCTTC.

This clonotype was found a few times. V gene TRBV7-9 combines with J gene TRBJ1-1; D unclear. Germline V gene data show CDR1 as SEHNR and CDR2 as FQNEAQ (reference sequence). The CDR3 runs to 15 residues. Deletions cut 1 base from V and 1 base from J, with 10 bases between. In DNA form, the CDR3 reads TGTGCCAGCAGCTTAGGACTTGGGGAGAACACTGAAGCTTTCTTT. This gives the protein CASSLGLGENTEAFF.

This clonotype was seen more than once but under ten times. One end of the junction fails to match germline, which may point to a read error. The rearrangement joins TRBV5-6 to TRBJ2-4; TRBD1 matches at 7 bases. The CDR3 covers 17 residues. Per the germline V gene, CDR1 is SGHDT and CDR2 is YYEEEE. Here the CDR3 DNA reads TGTGCCAGCAGCGGATCTACAGGGGCTTTAGCCGAAAACATTCAGTACTTC. It translates to CASSGSTGALAENIQYF.